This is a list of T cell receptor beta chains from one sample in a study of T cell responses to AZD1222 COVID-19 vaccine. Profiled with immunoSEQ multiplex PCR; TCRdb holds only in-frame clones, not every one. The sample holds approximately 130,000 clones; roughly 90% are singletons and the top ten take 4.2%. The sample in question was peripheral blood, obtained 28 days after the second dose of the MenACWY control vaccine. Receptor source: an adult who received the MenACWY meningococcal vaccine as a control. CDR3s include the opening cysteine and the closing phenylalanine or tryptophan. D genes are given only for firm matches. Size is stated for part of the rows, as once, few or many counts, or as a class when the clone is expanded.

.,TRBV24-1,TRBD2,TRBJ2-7,CATSSLAGGTYEQYF,TGTGCCACCAGCTCCCTAGCGGGAGGCACCTACGAGCAGTACTTC
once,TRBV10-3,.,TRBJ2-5,CAISDQYQETQYF,TGTGCCATCAGTGACCAGTACCAAGAGACCCAGTACTTC
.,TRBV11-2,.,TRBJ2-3,CASADGYSTDTQYF,TGTGCCAGCGCGGACGGTTATAGCACAGATACGCAGTATTTT
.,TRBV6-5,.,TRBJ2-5,CASSYEAGTETQYF,TGTGCCAGCAGTTACGAAGCAGGGACGGAGACCCAGTACTTC
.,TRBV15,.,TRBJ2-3,CATSRDRWGSSDTQYF,TGTGCCACCAGCAGAGATAGGTGGGGGTCGTCAGATACGCAGTATTTT
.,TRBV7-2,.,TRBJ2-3,CASSLKYGDTQYF,TGTGCCAGCAGCTTAAAGTACGGGGATACGCAGTATTTT
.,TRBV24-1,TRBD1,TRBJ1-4,CATSDGGQGNEKLFF,TGTGCCACCAGTGATGGGGGACAGGGGAATGAAAAACTGTTTTTT
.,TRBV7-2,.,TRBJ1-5,CASSRAPSTQPQHF,TGTGCCAGCAGCCGGGCTCCGTCGACTCAGCCCCAGCATTTT
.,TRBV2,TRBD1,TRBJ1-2,CASSGGQGGNYGYTF,TGTGCTAGCAGTGGAGGACAGGGCGGGAACTATGGCTACACCTTC
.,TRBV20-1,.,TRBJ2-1,CSASPGLGKVNEQFF,TGCAGTGCTAGTCCGGGACTCGGGAAGGTCAATGAGCAGTTCTTC
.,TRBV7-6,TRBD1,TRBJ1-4,CASSSRQGEGEKLFF,TGTGCCAGCAGCTCCAGACAGGGAGAAGGAGAAAAACTGTTTTTT
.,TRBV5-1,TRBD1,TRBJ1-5,CASSLGTGVQPQHF,TGCGCCAGCAGCTTGGGGACAGGAGTTCAGCCCCAGCATTTT
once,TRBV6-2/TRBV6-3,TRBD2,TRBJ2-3,CASSYFRGGTDTQYF,TGTGCCAGCAGTTACTTCCGGGGGGGCACAGATACGCAGTATTTT
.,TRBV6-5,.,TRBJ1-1,CASRPGHLNTEAFF,TGTGCCAGCAGACCCGGACATTTGAACACTGAAGCTTTCTTT
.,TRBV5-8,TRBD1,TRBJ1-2,CASSQPGQTERRSGYTF,TGTGCCAGCAGCCAACCGGGACAGACCGAAAGAAGGAGTGGCTACACCTTC
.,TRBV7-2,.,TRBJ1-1,CASSLGPANTEAFF,TGTGCCAGCAGCTTAGGGCCCGCTAACACTGAAGCTTTCTTT
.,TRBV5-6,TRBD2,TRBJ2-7,CASSLGLAGAEQYF,TGTGCCAGCAGCTTGGGACTAGCGGGAGCCGAGCAGTACTTC
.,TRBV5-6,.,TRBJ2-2,CASSHGMFGGELFF,TGTGCCAGCAGCCACGGGATGTTTGGCGGGGAGCTGTTTTTT
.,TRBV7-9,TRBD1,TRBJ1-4,CASSHQRQGLNEKLFF,TGTGCCAGCAGTCACCAGAGACAGGGCCTCAATGAAAAACTGTTTTTT
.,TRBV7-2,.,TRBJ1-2,CASSLTGRQDYGYTF,TGTGCCAGCAGCTTGACCGGGAGACAAGACTATGGCTACACCTTC
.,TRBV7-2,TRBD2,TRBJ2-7,CASSLFVPSGTFYEQYF,TGTGCCAGCAGCTTATTCGTACCTAGCGGGACCTTCTACGAGCAGTACTTC
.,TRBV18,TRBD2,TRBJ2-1,CASSPRASGKSANEQFF,TGTGCCAGCTCACCGAGGGCTAGCGGGAAAAGCGCCAATGAGCAGTTCTTC
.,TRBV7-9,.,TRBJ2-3,CASSLSSSGSTDTQYF,TGTGCCAGCAGCTTATCATCGTCCGGGAGCACAGATACGCAGTATTTT
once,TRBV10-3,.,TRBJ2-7,CAIRAPSYEQYF,TGTGCCATCAGGGCTCCCTCCTACGAGCAGTACTTC
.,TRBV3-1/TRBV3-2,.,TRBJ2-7,CASSPTQPYEQYF,TGTGCCAGCAGCCCAACCCAGCCCTACGAGCAGTACTTC
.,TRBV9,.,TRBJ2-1,CASSVAGGRTFEQFF,TGTGCCAGCAGCGTAGCTGGAGGCAGGACCTTTGAGCAGTTCTTC
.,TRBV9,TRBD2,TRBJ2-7,CASSASSGSGEQYF,TGTGCCAGCAGCGCCTCTAGCGGGAGCGGCGAGCAGTACTTC
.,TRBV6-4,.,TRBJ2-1,CASSPMAAYNEQFF,TGTGCCAGCAGTCCCATGGCAGCCTACAATGAGCAGTTCTTC
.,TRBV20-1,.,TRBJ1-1,CSASSPGTEAFF,TGCAGTGCTAGTTCCCCGGGCACTGAAGCTTTCTTT
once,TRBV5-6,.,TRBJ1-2,CASSLGGYYGYTF,TGTGCCAGCAGCTTGGGGGGGTACTATGGCTACACCTTC
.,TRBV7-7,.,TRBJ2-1,CASSFSPTSNEQFF,TGTGCCAGCAGCTTTAGCCCCACTAGCAATGAGCAGTTCTTC
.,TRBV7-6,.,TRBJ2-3,CASSLEQGTDTQYF,TGTGCCAGCAGCTTAGAACAGGGCACAGATACGCAGTATTTT
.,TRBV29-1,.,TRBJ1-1,CSVEDRGVSRAEAFF,TGCAGCGTTGAAGATCGGGGGGTAAGTCGCGCTGAAGCTTTCTTT
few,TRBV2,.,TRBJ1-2,CASKIAGSYGYTF,TGTGCCAGCAAGATAGCAGGGTCCTATGGCTACACCTTC
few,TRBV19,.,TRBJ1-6,CASSIGAGSSPLHF,TGTGCCAGTAGTATAGGGGCAGGGAGTTCACCCCTCCACTTT
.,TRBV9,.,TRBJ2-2,CASSEGVRVTGELFF,TGTGCCAGCAGCGAAGGGGTCAGGGTCACCGGGGAGCTGTTTTTT
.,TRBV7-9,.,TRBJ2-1,CASSLDSLPEQFF,TGTGCCAGCAGCTTAGACAGCCTCCCCGAGCAGTTCTTC
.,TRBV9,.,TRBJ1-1,CASRIEGPEAFF,TGTGCCAGCAGGATCGAGGGCCCTGAAGCTTTCTTT
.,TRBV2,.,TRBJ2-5,CASSGWASVETQYF,TGTGCCAGCAGTGGTTGGGCTAGCGTAGAGACCCAGTACTTC
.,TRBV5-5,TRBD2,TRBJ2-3,CASSPGLAENYLTDTQYF,TGTGCCAGCAGCCCGGGACTAGCGGAAAACTACCTCACAGATACGCAGTATTTT
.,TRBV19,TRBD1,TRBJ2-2,CASSTGPGQGITGELFF,TGTGCCAGTAGTACGGGACCGGGACAGGGGATCACCGGGGAGCTGTTTTTT
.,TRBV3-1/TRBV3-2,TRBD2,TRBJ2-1,CASSQDASGGAYNEQFF,TGTGCCAGCAGCCAAGACGCTAGCGGGGGGGCGTACAATGAGCAGTTCTTC